The clone carrying this T cell receptor beta chain has only a few counts. The target antigen is unknown. This sample is part of a study of CD8 T cells in ankylosing spondylitis. General study points: Characteristic, it appeared, of ankylosing spondylitis blood was a TCR beta motif of seven or eight highly homologous variants.

V was pared by 1 base and J by 12 bases, with 17 bases between. Germline CDR1 is SGHRS and CDR2 is YFSETQ. This CDR3 has 14 residues. TCRdb reprocessed the 5' RACE reads via MiXCR and lists one record per CDR3 protein. The data hold 250,000 to 350,000 distinct CDR3 sequences, with 20% observed a single time. The chain is built from TRBV5-1 and TRBJ2-4; D not resolved. Sequences were obtained from blood, either unsorted or a sorted T cell fraction (not recorded which). This sequence was found in a male donor with ankylosing spondylitis or in good health (not recorded which). CDR3 residues: CASSLSAGLGSQYF. The DNA for the CDR3 is TGCGCCAGCAGCTTGTCAGCAGGTTTAGGGTCTCAGTACTTC. The entire variable domain, with the rest obtained from reference TRBV5-1 and TRBJ2-4, is as follows: KAGVTQTPRYLIKTRGQQVTLSCSPISGHRSVSWYQQTPGQGLQFLFEYFSETQRNKGNFPGRFSGRQFSNSRSEMNVSTLELGDSALYLCASSLSAGLGSQYFGAGTRLSVL.